This T cell receptor (beta chain) was documented in a study of low-dose radiotherapy and immunotherapy resistance in tumors. At the level of the study: With fractions of 0.5 Gy given every 2 weeks, Cohort 1 accumulated a total of 6.5 Gy. Per fraction, Cohort 2 was given 1 Gy every two weeks, accumulating a total of 13 Gy over 26 weeks. The patients were given nivolumab 240 mg every two weeks and ipilimumab 1 mg/kg every six weeks, through an intravenous route. Each patient took aspirin at a dose of 300 mg by mouth once daily over the course of four cycles, with dosing beginning on cycle 1 day 1.

Gene-specific TRAV and TRBV primers were used for first-strand cDNA, covering alpha and beta chains. The TCRs were subjected to amplification over around 19 PCR cycles employing a constant-region primer in conjunction with a V-primer adapter. TCRdb reprocessed the reads with MiXCR, giving one entry per CDR3 protein. Of 8,500 to 10,000 distinct CDR3 sequences in the sample, about two fifths were seen once. Trimming removed 6 bases from V and 0 bases from J, with 12 bases in between. Germline V gene sequence: CDR1 MGHDK, CDR2 SYGVNS. The CDR3 consists of 15 residues. This rearrangement joins TRBV25-1 to TRBJ1-3; D unresolved. This TCR was sampled from a human donor with advanced metastatic prostate, ovarian, gallbladder or colorectal cancer (not recorded which). This table probably holds off-target reads from a library built for another chain. The CDR3 protein is CASRQSATSGNTIYF. The CDR3 DNA sequence: TGTGCCAGCAGACAGTCCGCGACCTCTGGAAACACCATATATTTT.